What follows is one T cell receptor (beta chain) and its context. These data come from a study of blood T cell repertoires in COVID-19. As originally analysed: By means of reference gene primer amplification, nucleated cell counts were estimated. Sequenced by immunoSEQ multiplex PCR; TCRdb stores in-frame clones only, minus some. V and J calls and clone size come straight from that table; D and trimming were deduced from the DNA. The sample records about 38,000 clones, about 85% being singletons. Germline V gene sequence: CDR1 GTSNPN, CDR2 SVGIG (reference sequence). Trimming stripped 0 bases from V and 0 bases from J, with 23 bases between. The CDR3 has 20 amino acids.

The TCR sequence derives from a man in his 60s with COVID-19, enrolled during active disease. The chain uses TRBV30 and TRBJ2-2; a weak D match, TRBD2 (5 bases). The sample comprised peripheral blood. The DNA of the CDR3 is TGTGCCTGGAGTGTAATTCGGCAGACTACGTTCCTCGCGAACACCGGGGAGCTGTTTTTT. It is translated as CAWSVIRQTTFLANTGELFF.